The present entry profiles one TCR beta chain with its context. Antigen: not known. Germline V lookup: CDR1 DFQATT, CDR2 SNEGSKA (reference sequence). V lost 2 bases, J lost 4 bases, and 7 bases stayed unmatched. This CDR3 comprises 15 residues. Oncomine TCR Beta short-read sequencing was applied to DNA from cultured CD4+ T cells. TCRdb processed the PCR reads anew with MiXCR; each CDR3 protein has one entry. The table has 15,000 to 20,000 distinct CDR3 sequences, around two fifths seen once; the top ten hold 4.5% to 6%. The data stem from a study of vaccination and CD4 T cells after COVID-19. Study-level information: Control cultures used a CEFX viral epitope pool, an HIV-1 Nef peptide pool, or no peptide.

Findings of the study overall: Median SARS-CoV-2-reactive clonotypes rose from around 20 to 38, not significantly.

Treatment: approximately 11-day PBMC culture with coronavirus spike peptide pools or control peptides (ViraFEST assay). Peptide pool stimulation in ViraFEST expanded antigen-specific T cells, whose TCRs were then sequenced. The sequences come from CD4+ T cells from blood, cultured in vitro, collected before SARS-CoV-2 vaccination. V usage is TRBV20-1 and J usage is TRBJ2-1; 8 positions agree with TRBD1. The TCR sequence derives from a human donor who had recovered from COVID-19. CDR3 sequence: CSARRTGTIYNEQFF. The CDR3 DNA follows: TGCAGTGCTAGAAGGACAGGGACGATTTACAATGAGCAGTTCTTC.